This TCR beta chain is from a study of tissue T cells after allogeneic stem cell transplantation. Study outcomes and limitations: Shared clones across patients were few; motif clustering revealed tissue-specific shared signatures. This small cohort was clinically heterogeneous, and sampling depth was a limitation. Only a limited share of tissue TCRs appeared in blood or spleen.

Germline loops: CDR1 NNHNN, CDR2 SYGAGS (reference sequence). V gave up 3 bases and J gave up 6 bases, with 7 bases separating them. This CDR3 is built from 12 residues. With regard to this clone: Its specificity is not known. These gene names are mouse names. Read data end 1 residue before the CDR3 end; the end is taken from the germline J gene.

TCRdb's copy holds only in-frame clones and misses some; the assay was immunoSEQ multiplex PCR. The profile shows about 17,000 clones, 55% to 75% of them singletons. J is TRBJ1-5 and V is TRBV13-2, with D perhaps TRBD1 (6 bases). Sequences were obtained from spleen. The origin of this receptor is a female BALB/c mouse in good health. The strain's MHC type: H2-d. CDR3 DNA (partial): TGTGCCAGCGGTGCGGGGGCCCAGGCTCCGCTT. Encoded protein: CASGAGAQAPL. The whole CDR3 protein reads CASGAGAQAPLF.